The 10 T cell receptor beta chains below were found in one sample sequenced in a study of shared clonotypes between healthy human individuals (dated by TCRdb to the early 2020s). The receptor library was made with the immunoSEQ multiplex PCR assay. Entries here come from immuneACCESS through TCRdb and include only in-frame sequences with V and J called. Some clones fail to appear in such tables; in the studies checked, an unresolved V gene covers under half of the shortfall, and the cause of the remainder is unknown. The sample yields 1.5 million to 2.5 million clones; over 85% were counted once. The top ten hold 1% to 1.5% of the sample. CD8 naive samples were CD45RO-negative cells positively selected for CCR7, giving a CD45RA+CCR7+ population that excluded TemRA cells. Sequencing was done on a sample of naive CD8+ T cells sorted from blood. Read against the paper, the sample's cell subset or site label means: CD45RA+CCR7+. Receptors originate from a man between 18 and 29 years old in good health.

This sequence joins TRBV6-5 and TRBJ2-7; 7 nucleotides agree with TRBD2. The trim removed 7 bases at V and 6 bases at J, leaving 9 bases unmatched. CDR1 MNHEY and CDR2 SVGAGI come from the germline V gene. This CDR3 is built from 13 residues. The CDR3 sequence: CASTPAGVGEQYF. The CDR3 DNA sequence: TGTGCCAGCACCCCTGCGGGGGTAGGCGAGCAGTACTTC.

To note about this clone: This same CDR3 is encoded by further DNA sequences in the sample. As DNA, the CDR3 is TGTGCCAGCAGTTTATCGGGACTAGTCTACAATGAGCAGTTCTTC. Its translation: CASSLSGLVYNEQFF. The rearrangement uses TRBV27 and TRBJ2-1; 8 bases agree with TRBD2. With 0 bases clipped from V and 3 bases from J, the junction kept 1 base outside the gene matches. This CDR3 is built from 15 residues. The germline CDR1 and CDR2 sequences are MNHEY and SMNVEV (reference sequence).

This rearrangement joins TRBV10-3 to TRBJ1-1, with D unresolved. Germline V gene sequence: CDR1 ENHRY, CDR2 SYGVKD. V was cut by 7 bases and J by 4 bases, with 13 bases left in between. The CDR3 is 13 amino acids. CDR3 nucleotide sequence: TGTGCCATCAATACCGCTGAGAGCACTGAAGCTTTCTTT. Amino acid sequence: CAINTAESTEAFF.

The chain combines TRBV6-1 with TRBJ1-5; 10 positions match TRBD1. The CDR3 is made up of 17 amino acids. Losses at the gene ends were 3 bases for V and 9 bases for J; bases not matched to a gene: 14. Germline loops: CDR1 MNHNS, CDR2 SASEGT. DNA for the CDR3: TGTGCCAGCAGTGAGGTCGCTGGGACAGGGGCCTGGTGGCCCCAGCATTTT. It encodes CASSEVAGTGAWWPQHF.

This clone has a handful of counts. The chain uses TRBV5-1 and TRBJ1-2, with a tentative D call TRBD1 (5 bases). Germline CDR1 reads SGHRS; CDR2 reads YFSETQ. Trimming left V 0 bases short and J 6 bases short, with 12 bases between. The CDR3 is made up of 14 amino acids. Written as DNA, the CDR3 is TGCGCCAGCAGCTTGGTATCGGGGGACCATGGCTACACCTTC. Residues: CASSLVSGDHGYTF.

CDR3 sequence reads: CASGDGDDTEAFF. In DNA form, the CDR3 reads TGCGCCAGCGGCGACGGGGATGACACTGAAGCTTTCTTT. The rearrangement uses TRBV5-1 and TRBJ1-1; D uncertain. Trimming removed 7 bases at V and 3 bases at J, with 13 bases between. There are 13 residues in the CDR3. Germline assignment: CDR1 SGHRS and CDR2 YFSETQ.

About this clone: Distinct nucleotide sequences in the sample also encode this CDR3. V and J are TRBV28 and TRBJ1-1; unclear D gene. The CDR3 totals 13 residues. Trimming shortened V by 5 bases and J by 4 bases, and 11 bases separated the two germline ends. Germline loops: CDR1 MDHEN, CDR2 SYDVKM. CDR3 DNA: TGTGCCAGCAGTCATCGAGGGCTCACTGAAGCTTTCTTT. Translation gives CASSHRGLTEAFF.

The gene calls are TRBV5-4 and TRBJ2-7; 8 positions match TRBD2. V lost 0 bases and J lost 1; bases outside the gene matches: 6. This CDR3 region has 16 residues. The germline CDR1 and CDR2 sequences are SGHNT and YYREEE (reference sequence). CDR3 loop: CASSLAPSGLSYEQYF. CDR3 bases: TGTGCCAGCAGCTTGGCGCCTAGCGGGCTTTCCTACGAGCAGTACTTC. Full variable domain (rest looked up from reference TRBV5-4 and TRBJ2-7): ETGVTQSPTHLIKTRGQQVTLRCSSQSGHNTVSWYQQALGQGPQFIFQYYREEENGRGNFPPRFSGLQFPNYSSELNVNALELDDSALYLCASSLAPSGLSYEQYFGPGTRLTVT.

The CDR3 is CASSLAAGGNYGYTF. The CDR3 bases are TGTGCCAGCAGCTTAGCGGCAGGGGGCAACTATGGCTACACCTTC. The chain carries TRBV7-9 and TRBJ1-2; TRBD1 aligns across 8 bases. Per germline, CDR1 SEHNR and CDR2 FQNEAQ (reference sequence). The CDR3 sequence is 15 residues long. With V trimmed by 0 bases and J by 2 bases, 2 bases remained unmatched.

The V call is TRBV9, the J call TRBJ2-7; 8 bases line up with TRBD2. V shed 5 bases, J shed 3 bases, and the junction held 10 bases outside the gene matches. Germline V lookup: CDR1 SGDLS, CDR2 YYNGEE. The CDR3 contains 15 residues. DNA for the CDR3: TGTGCCAGCAGTCGTACCCCAGCGGGGGTCTACGAGCAGTACTTC. Translation: CASSRTPAGVYEQYF.